The present TCR beta chain was sequenced within a study of shared clonotypes between healthy human individuals. The study, taken as a whole, reports: A few donors had 4% to 5% of their naive CD4 clonotypes in common.

Those who donated, Caucasian adults without exception, all lived in Nashville, Tennessee. As concerns this clone: What it recognizes is unknown.

V lost 6 bases and J lost 0, with 12 bases in between. This CDR3 spans 15 amino acids. Germline CDR1 and CDR2: MDHEN and SYDVKM. Study processing details: ImmunoSEQ gave junction-only sequences without quality scores, so filtering differed. Repertoires were generated with immunoSEQ multiplex PCR, while TCRdb's copy carries only in-frame clones and drops some. For V, J and clone size, that table is used; D and trimming come from the DNA. The sample has over a million clones; 98% to 99% are singletons. Sequenced sample: naive CD4+ T cells sorted from blood. Documented subset: CD45RA+ positively selected. V and J are TRBV28 and TRBJ2-1; possible D gene TRBD1, 7 bases. This clonotype was sampled from a young man in good health. Written as DNA, the CDR3 is TGTGCCAGCAGGGAGGGGGCTAACTCCTACAATGAGCAGTTCTTC. This gives the protein CASREGANSYNEQFF.